Given below is one TCR beta chain in context. Its antigen is as yet unknown. This sample stems from a study of response to subunit inactivated influenza vaccine. TCRdb re-called the RT-PCR reads through MiXCR, storing one row per CDR3 protein. The table has around 540,000 distinct CDR3 sequences, about 11% seen once. Study-level points and caveats: T cells newly recruited by each seasonal influenza vaccination are few, the authors suggested.

The receptor comes from a man aged 45-65 years who received an inactivated influenza vaccine. Sequencing was performed on PBMCs from blood, taken on the day of vaccination.

The CDR3 reads CAFRRGANTGELFF. As DNA, the CDR3 is TGTGCCTTCCGCCGGGGGGCGAACACCGGGGAGCTGTTTTTT. The chain uses TRBV30 and TRBJ2-2; TRBD2 agrees at 7 bases. The CDR3 is made up of 14 amino acids. The V and J ends lost 7 bases and 0 bases, in that order; junction bases with no gene match: 5. From germline, CDR1 is GTSNPN and CDR2 SVGIG (reference sequence).